This record concerns one T cell receptor (beta chain) sequence. The target antigen is unknown. Other DNA sequences in the same sample also yield this CDR3. The treatment was: around 19 received Ad26.COV2.S at low or high dose, single or two shots; about 5 received placebo; per-sample allocation not given. Following the first vaccine or placebo injection, samples were taken on day 63. These data are taken from a study of Ad26.COV2.S vaccination and SARS-CoV-2 variants. Study background: The Ad26.COV2.S arm of the COV1001 trial was where the donor was placed. Study-wide results and limits: Vaccine recipients showed a spike-specific TCR breadth that was higher than in placebo recipients.

CDR3 length: 15 amino acids. CDR1 is SGHRS and CDR2 is YFSETQ in the germline V gene. J lost 0 bases, V lost 0 bases, and 0 bases had no gene match. Profiled with immunoSEQ multiplex PCR; TCRdb holds only in-frame clones, not every one. The sample consists of hundreds of thousands of clones, about 90% of them appearing once. V usage is TRBV5-1 and J usage is TRBJ1-3, with 7 bases identical to TRBD1. Sample: peripheral blood, taken in a trial of Ad26.COV2.S vaccine versus placebo. The receptor was derived from a person aged 18-60 years who received the Ad26.COV2.S COVID-19 vaccine or a placebo. CDR3 loop: CASSLDRGSGNTIYF. The CDR3 DNA reads as TGCGCCAGCAGCTTGGACAGGGGCTCTGGAAACACCATATATTTT.